This T cell receptor (beta chain) was captured by sequencing in a study of T cell responses to AZD1222 COVID-19 vaccine. Per the germline V gene, CDR1 is MNHEY and CDR2 is SVGEGT. The ends lost 4 bases at V and 5 bases at J; junction bases unmatched: 9. CDR3 length equals 16 residues. The repertoire was sequenced with immunoSEQ multiplex PCR; TCRdb's copy has only in-frame clones and lacks some. The table records around 120,000 clones, around 89% of them present only once. The study, taken as a whole, reports: Spike-wide vaccine-associated CD4 TCRs dominated at 160-218 and 743-854. Females made up more of the donors, who were largely white British, and clonal diversity may have come out too low.

In the case of this clone: Its matching antigen is unknown.

This clonotype originated in an adult in good health. Sample: peripheral blood, taken on day 0 of MenACWY control vaccination. The V call is TRBV6-2 or TRBV6-3, the J call TRBJ2-1, with 9 bases identical to TRBD2. The CDR3 spells CASSSRGGLAHNEQFF. The DNA for the CDR3 is TGTGCCAGCAGTTCACGGGGCGGACTAGCGCACAATGAGCAGTTCTTC.